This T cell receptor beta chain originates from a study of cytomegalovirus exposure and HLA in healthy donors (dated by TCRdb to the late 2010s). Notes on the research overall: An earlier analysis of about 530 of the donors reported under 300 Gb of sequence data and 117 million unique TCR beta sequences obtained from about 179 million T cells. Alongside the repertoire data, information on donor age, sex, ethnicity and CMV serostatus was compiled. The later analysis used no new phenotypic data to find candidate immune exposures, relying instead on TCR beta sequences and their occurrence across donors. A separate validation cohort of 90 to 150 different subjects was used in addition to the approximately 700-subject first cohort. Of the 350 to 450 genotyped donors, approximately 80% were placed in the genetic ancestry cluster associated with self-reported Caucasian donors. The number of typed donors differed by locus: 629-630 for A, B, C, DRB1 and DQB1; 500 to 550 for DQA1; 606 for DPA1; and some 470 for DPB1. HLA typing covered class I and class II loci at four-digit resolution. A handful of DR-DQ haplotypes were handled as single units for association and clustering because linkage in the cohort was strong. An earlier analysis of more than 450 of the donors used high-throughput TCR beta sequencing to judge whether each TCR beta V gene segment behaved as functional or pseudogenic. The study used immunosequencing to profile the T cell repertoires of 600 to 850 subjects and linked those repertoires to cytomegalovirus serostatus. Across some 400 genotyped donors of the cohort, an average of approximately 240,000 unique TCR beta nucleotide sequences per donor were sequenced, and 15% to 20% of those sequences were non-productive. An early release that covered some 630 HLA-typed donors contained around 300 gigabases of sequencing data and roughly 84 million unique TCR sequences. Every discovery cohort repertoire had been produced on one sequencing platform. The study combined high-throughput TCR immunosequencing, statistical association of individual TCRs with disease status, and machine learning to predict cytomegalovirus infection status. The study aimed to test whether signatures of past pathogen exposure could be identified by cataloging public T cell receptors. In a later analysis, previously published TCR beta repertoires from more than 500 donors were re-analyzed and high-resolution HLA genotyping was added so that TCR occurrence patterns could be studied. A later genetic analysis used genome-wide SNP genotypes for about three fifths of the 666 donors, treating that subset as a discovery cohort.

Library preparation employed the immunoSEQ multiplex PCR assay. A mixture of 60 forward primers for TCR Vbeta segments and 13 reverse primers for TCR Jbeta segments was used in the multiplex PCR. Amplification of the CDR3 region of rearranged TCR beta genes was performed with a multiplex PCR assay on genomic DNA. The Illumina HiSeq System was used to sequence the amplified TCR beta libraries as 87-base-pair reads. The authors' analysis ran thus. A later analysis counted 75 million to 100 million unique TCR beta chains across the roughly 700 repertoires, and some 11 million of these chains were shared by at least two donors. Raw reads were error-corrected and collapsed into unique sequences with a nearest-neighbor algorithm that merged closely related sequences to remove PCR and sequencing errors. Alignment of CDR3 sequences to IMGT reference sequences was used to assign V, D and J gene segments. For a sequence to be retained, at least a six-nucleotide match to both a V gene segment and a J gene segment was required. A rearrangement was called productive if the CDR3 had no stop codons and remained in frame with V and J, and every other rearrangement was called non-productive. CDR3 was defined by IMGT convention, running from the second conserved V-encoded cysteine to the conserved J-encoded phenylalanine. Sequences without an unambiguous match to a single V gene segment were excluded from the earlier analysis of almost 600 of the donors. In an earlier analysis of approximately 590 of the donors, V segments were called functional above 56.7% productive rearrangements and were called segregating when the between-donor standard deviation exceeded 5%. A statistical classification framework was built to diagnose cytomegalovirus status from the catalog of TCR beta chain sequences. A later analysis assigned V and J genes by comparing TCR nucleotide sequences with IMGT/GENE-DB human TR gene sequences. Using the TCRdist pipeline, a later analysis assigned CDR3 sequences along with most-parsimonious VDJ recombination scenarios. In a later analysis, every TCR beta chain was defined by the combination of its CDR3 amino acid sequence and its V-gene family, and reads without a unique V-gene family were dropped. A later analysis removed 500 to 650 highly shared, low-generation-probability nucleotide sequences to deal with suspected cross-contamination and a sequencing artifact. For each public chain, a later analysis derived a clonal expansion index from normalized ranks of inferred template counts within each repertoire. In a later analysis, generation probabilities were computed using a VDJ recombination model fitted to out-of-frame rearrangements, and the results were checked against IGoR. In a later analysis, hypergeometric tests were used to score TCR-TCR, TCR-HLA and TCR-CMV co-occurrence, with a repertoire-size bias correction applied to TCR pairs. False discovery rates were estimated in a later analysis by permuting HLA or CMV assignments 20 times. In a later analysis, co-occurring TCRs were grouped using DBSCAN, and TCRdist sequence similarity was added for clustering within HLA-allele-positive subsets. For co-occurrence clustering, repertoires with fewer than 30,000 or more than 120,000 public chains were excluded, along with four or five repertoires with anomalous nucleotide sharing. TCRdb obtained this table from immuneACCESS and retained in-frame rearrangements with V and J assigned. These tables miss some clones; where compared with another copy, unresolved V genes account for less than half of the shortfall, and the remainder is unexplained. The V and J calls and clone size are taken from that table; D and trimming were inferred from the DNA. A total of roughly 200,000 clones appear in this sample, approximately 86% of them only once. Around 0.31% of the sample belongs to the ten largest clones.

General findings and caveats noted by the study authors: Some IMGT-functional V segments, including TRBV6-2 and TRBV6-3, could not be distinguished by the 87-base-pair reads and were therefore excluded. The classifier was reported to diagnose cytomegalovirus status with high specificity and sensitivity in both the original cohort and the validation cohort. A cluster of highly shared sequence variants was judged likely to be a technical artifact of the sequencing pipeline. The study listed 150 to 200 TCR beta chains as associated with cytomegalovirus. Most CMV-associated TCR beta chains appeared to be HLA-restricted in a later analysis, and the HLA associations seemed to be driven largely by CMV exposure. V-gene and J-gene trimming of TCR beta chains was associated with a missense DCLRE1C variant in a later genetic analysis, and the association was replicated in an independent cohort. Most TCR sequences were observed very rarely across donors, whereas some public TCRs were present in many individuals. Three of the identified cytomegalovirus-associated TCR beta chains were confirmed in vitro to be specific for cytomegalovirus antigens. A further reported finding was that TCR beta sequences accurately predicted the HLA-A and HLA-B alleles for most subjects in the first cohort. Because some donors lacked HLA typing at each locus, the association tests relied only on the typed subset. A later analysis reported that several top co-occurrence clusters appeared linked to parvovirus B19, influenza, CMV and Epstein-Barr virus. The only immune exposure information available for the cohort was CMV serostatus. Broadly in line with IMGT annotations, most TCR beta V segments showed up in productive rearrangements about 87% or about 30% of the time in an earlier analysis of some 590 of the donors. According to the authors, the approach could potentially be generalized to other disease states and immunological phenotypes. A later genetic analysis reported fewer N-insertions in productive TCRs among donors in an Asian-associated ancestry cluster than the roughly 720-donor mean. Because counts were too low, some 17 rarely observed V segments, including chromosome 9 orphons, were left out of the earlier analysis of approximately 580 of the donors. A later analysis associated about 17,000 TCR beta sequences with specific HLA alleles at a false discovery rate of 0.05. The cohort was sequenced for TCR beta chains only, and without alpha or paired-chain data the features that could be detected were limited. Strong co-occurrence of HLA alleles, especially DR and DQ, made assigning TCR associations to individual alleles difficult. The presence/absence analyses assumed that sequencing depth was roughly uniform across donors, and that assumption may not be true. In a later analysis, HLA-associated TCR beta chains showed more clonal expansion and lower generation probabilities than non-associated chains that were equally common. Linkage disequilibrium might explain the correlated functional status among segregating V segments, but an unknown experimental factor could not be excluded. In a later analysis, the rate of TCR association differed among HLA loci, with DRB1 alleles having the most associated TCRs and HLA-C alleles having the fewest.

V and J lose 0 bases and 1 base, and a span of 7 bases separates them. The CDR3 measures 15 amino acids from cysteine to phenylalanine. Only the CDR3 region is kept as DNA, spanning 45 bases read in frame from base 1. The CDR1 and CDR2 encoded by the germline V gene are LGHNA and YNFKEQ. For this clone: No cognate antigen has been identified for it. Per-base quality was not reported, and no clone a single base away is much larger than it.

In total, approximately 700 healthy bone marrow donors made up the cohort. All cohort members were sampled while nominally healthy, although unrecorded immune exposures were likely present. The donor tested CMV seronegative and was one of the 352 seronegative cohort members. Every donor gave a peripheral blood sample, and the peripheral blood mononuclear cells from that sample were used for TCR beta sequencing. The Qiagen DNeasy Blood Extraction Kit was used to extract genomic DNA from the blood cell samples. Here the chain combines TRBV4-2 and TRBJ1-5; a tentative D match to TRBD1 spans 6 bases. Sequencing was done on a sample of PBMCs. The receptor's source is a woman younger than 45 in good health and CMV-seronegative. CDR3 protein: CASSQERGSNQPQHF. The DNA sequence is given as TGTGCCAGCAGCCAAGAAAGGGGGAGCAATCAGCCCCAGCATTTT.